These T cell receptor beta chains were read from a single sample in a study of somatic mutations in cytotoxic T cells in rheumatoid arthritis. Generated by immunoSEQ multiplex PCR, the TCRdb table keeps only in-frame clones and is missing some. Among around 18,000 clones listed, 75% to 85% were seen once. Sequenced input: CD8+ T cells sorted from blood. These receptors were collected from an adult with rheumatoid arthritis. The CDR3 runs from the conserved cysteine through the conserved F or W. Each record gives: J gene, V gene, D gene, clone size, CDR3 DNA, CDR3 protein. D genes are given only for firm matches. Rows may omit the clone size; those that give it use once, few, many or a size class.

TRBJ2-7 | TRBV7-9 | TRBD2 | - | TGTGCCAGCACCCCGGGGGGTTCCTACGAGCAGTACTTC | CASTPGGSYEQYF
TRBJ2-1 | TRBV9 | TRBD2 | - | TGTGCCAGCAGCGCCCGGACTAGCGGAGACTACAATGAGCAGTTCTTC | CASSARTSGDYNEQFF
TRBJ2-2 | TRBV4-3 | - | - | TGCGCCAGCAGCCAAGAGGGCAGTCCGAGCACCGGGGAGCTGTTTTTT | CASSQEGSPSTGELFF
TRBJ2-7 | TRBV7-2 | - | once | TGTGCCAGCAGCTCGTCTGGTGGGGGAATCGTCTCCTACGAGCAGTACTTC | CASSSSGGGIVSYEQYF
TRBJ2-2 | TRBV5-6 | TRBD2 | - | TGTGCCAGCAGCCGTTCTCCTGGGAGCGGGGGGAACACCGGGGAGCTGTTTTTT | CASSRSPGSGGNTGELFF
TRBJ1-2 | TRBV4-3 | TRBD1 | once | TGCGCCAGCAGCCAAAACAGGGGTTTTGGCTATGGCTACACCTTC | CASSQNRGFGYGYTF
TRBJ2-5 | TRBV10-3 | TRBD2 | - | TGTGCCATCAGTGGCCGGACTAGCGGGGGCCAAGAGACCCAGTACTTC | CAISGRTSGGQETQYF
TRBJ2-1 | TRBV4-2 | TRBD2 | - | TGTGCCAGCAGCCCGGGACTAGCGGGAGTACATGAGCAGTTCTTC | CASSPGLAGVHEQFF
TRBJ1-5 | TRBV6-6 | - | few | TGTGCCAGCAGCTTCAGCAGGATCAATCAGCCCCAGCATTTT | CASSFSRINQPQHF
TRBJ2-3 | TRBV9 | - | - | TGTGCCAGCAGCGTAGTTGGGGACTTAAATACAGATACGCAGTATTTT | CASSVVGDLNTDTQYF
TRBJ1-2 | TRBV29-1 | TRBD1 | - | TGCAGCGTTGCAGGACAGGGAGCTGATAACTATGGCTACACCTTC | CSVAGQGADNYGYTF
TRBJ2-1 | TRBV5-1 | TRBD2 | once | TGCGCCAGCAGCGCTAGCGGGGGGAGGGACTCCTACAATGAGCAGTTCTTC | CASSASGGRDSYNEQFF
TRBJ2-7 | TRBV19 | - | medium-sized | TGTGCCAGTAGCCTGGGGGCTAGCGGTATCTACGAGCAGTACTTC | CASSLGASGIYEQYF
TRBJ1-2 | TRBV4-1 | - | - | TGCGCCAGCAGCCAAGATCAGTCCCCGGACATTCATGGCTACACCTTC | CASSQDQSPDIHGYTF
TRBJ2-7 | TRBV28 | TRBD2 | - | TGTGCCAGCAGCACTCCAACTAGCGGGAGGGCCGGTAACTACGAGCAGTACTTC | CASSTPTSGRAGNYEQYF
TRBJ2-3 | TRBV5-6 | - | - | TGTGCCAGCATCGAGGGAGATACGCAGTATTTT | CASIEGDTQYF
TRBJ1-2 | TRBV29-1 | - | - | TGCAGCGTTGAGTTTTACTATGGCTACACCTTC | CSVEFYYGYTF
TRBJ2-2 | TRBV4-3 | TRBD2 | - | TGCGCCAGCAGCCAACCGGGGGGGGGCAGCGCCGGGGAGCTGTTTTTT | CASSQPGGGSAGELFF
TRBJ1-2 | TRBV21-1 | - | - | TGTGCCAGCAATTCGACAGGGGTCCTCTTC | CASNSTGVLF
TRBJ2-7 | TRBV28 | - | - | TGTGCCAGCAGTGGGAGCGACGAGCAGTACTTC | CASSGSDEQYF
TRBJ2-1 | TRBV9 | TRBD2 | - | TGTGCCAGCAGCCAACGAGGGCTAGCGGAGTCCTACAATGAGCAGTTCTTC | CASSQRGLAESYNEQFF
TRBJ1-2 | TRBV6-1 | - | - | TGTGCCAGCAGTGAGGCGGGCAGCTTCGGGTTCTCTGGCTACACCTTC | CASSEAGSFGFSGYTF
TRBJ1-1 | TRBV12-5 | - | - | TGTGCTAGTGGAGGAGGAAACACTGAAGCTTTCTTT | CASGGGNTEAFF
TRBJ2-5 | TRBV9 | TRBD2 | - | TGTGCCAGCAGCGAATCTAGCGGGTTCCAAGAGACCCAGTACTTC | CASSESSGFQETQYF
TRBJ1-1 | TRBV27 | - | - | TGTGCCAGCAGTTCCCTCCTTTGGGTTGAAGCTTTCTTT | CASSSLLWVEAFF
TRBJ2-3 | TRBV28 | TRBD2 | - | TGTGCCAGCAACGGCGGGAGGTTTAGAGATACGCAGTATTTT | CASNGGRFRDTQYF
TRBJ2-1 | TRBV18 | - | - | TGTGCCAGCTCACTTGCAGGAGAATACAATGAGCAGTTCTTC | CASSLAGEYNEQFF
TRBJ2-1 | TRBV7-3 | TRBD2 | - | TGTGCCAGCAGCGCTGGGACTAGCGGGATGGATGAGCAGTTCTTC | CASSAGTSGMDEQFF
TRBJ2-7 | TRBV28 | - | - | TGTGCCAGCAGTTTATATGGGGGCAGATCCTACGAGCAGTACTTC | CASSLYGGRSYEQYF
TRBJ2-2 | TRBV18 | TRBD2 | once | TGTGCCAGCTCACCACCCTGGACTAGCGGGGAGCTGTTTTTT | CASSPPWTSGELFF
TRBJ1-4 | TRBV6-1 | - | - | TGTGCCAGCAGTGACAGGGAACCAGCTTACCTCTTTAATGAAAAACTGTTTTTT | CASSDREPAYLFNEKLFF
TRBJ2-7 | TRBV27 | - | - | TGTGCCAGCAGTCAAGACTGGGCCTACGAGCAGTACTTC | CASSQDWAYEQYF
TRBJ2-1 | TRBV9 | TRBD2 | - | TGTGCCAGCACCGAGCGGGGGGGCCCCAATGAGCAGTTCTTC | CASTERGGPNEQFF
TRBJ2-1 | TRBV6-1 | - | - | TGTGCCAGCAGCTCCGAGAAGGGGGATTACAATGAGCAGTTCTTC | CASSSEKGDYNEQFF
TRBJ2-7 | TRBV19 | - | - | TGTGCCAGTAGTCCTTACGCGGGTATCTCCTACGAGCAGTACTTC | CASSPYAGISYEQYF
TRBJ2-3 | TRBV4-1 | TRBD2 | - | TGCGCCAGCAGCCCTGTCCGGCGGGAGGGCCTTTCCGATACGCAGTATTTT | CASSPVRREGLSDTQYF
TRBJ2-3 | TRBV7-2 | TRBD2 | once | TGTGCCAGCAGCTCAACCGGGACTAGGGCGGATACGCAGTATTTT | CASSSTGTRADTQYF
TRBJ2-1 | TRBV11-2 | TRBD2 | - | TGTGCCAGCAGCTTAGGTGGGCTAGCGGGCCCCTACAATGAGCAGTTCTTC | CASSLGGLAGPYNEQFF
TRBJ2-1 | TRBV6-4 | - | medium-sized | TGTGCCAGCAGTGACTCGGCAGAAAGCTCCTACAATGAGCAGTTCTTC | CASSDSAESSYNEQFF
TRBJ2-3 | TRBV7-9 | TRBD2 | - | TGTGCCAGCAGTTCAAGGACTAGCGGGAGCACAGATACGCAGTATTTT | CASSSRTSGSTDTQYF
TRBJ1-6 | TRBV2 | - | - | TGTGCCAGCAGTGATGGTGGTGAGAATTCACCCCTCCACTTT | CASSDGGENSPLHF